A selection of T cell receptor beta chains follows, all from one sample in a study of T cells after yellow fever vaccination. TCRdb re-called the 5' RACE reads through MiXCR, storing one row per CDR3 protein. The sample holds nearly 300,000 distinct CDR3 sequences, about 10% seen once. Sequenced material: CD4+ T cells sorted from PBMCs, taken 5 days after the yellow fever booster vaccination. These receptors were obtained from a man aged 18 to 35 who received the YFV17D yellow fever vaccine. Each CDR3 is given with its conserved first and last residue. D genes are given only for firm matches. Clone size is stated in some rows and not others, as once, few, many or a class when expanded.

J: TRBJ1-6; D: -; size: few; length: 15; V: TRBV18; CDR3: CASSPPHGPDSPLHF; DNA: TGTGCCAGCTCACCACCCCATGGTCCGGATTCACCCCTCCACTTT
J: TRBJ2-5; D: TRBD1; size: few; length: 16; V: TRBV7-3; CDR3: CASSLTTGVGGETQYF; DNA: TGTGCCAGCAGCTTAACTACAGGGGTCGGCGGAGAGACCCAGTACTTC
J: TRBJ1-5; D: -; size: few; length: 17; V: TRBV19; CDR3: CASSIGAGRRSNQPQHF; DNA: TGTGCCAGTAGTATCGGCGCGGGAAGGAGGAGCAATCAGCCCCAGCATTTT
J: TRBJ1-1; D: -; size: -; length: 12; V: TRBV6-2/TRBV6-3; CDR3: CASSYAGAEAFF; DNA: TGTGCCAGCAGTTACGCAGGGGCAGAAGCTTTCTTT
J: TRBJ2-5; D: TRBD2; size: many; length: 18; V: TRBV9; CDR3: CASSVDPLAGGRAETQYF; DNA: TGTGCCAGCAGCGTAGACCCCCTAGCGGGGGGGCGAGCCGAGACCCAGTACTTC
J: TRBJ2-1; D: -; size: -; length: 12; V: TRBV28; CDR3: CASSYGRNEQFF; DNA: TGTGCCAGCAGTTACGGACGCAATGAGCAGTTCTTC
J: TRBJ2-5; D: -; size: many; length: 12; V: TRBV5-1; CDR3: CASSPGLGTQYF; DNA: TGCGCCAGCAGCCCAGGGTTGGGGACCCAGTACTTC
J: TRBJ2-7; D: -; size: -; length: 14; V: TRBV6-2/TRBV6-3; CDR3: CASSYSKVQAEQYF; DNA: TGTGCCAGCAGTTACTCGAAGGTACAGGCCGAACAGTACTTC
J: TRBJ1-2; D: -; size: -; length: 13; V: TRBV20-1; CDR3: CSARDRANYGYTF; DNA: TGCAGTGCTAGAGATAGGGCTAACTATGGCTACACCTTC
J: TRBJ1-4; D: TRBD1; size: few; length: 17; V: TRBV4-3; CDR3: CASSNRPAGTGNEKLFF; DNA: TGCGCCAGCAGCAACCGTCCGGCCGGGACAGGGAATGAAAAACTGTTTTTT
J: TRBJ2-5; D: TRBD2; size: few; length: 16; V: TRBV6-1; CDR3: CASMQMLAGAQETQYF; DNA: TGTGCCAGCATGCAGATGCTAGCGGGGGCCCAAGAGACCCAGTACTTC
J: TRBJ1-4; D: -; size: many; length: 13; V: TRBV12-3/TRBV12-4; CDR3: CASRPPVAGELFF; DNA: TGTGCCAGCAGACCCCCGGTGGCAGGGGAACTGTTTTTT
J: TRBJ1-5; D: -; size: -; length: 13; V: TRBV19; CDR3: CASEGLGNQPQHF; DNA: TGTGCCAGCGAAGGGTTGGGAAATCAGCCCCAGCATTTT
J: TRBJ2-2; D: -; size: -; length: 16; V: TRBV6-5; CDR3: CASRRLPTGSTGELFF; DNA: TGTGCCAGCAGACGATTACCTACAGGGTCCACCGGGGAGCTGTTTTTT
J: TRBJ1-4; D: -; size: few; length: 13; V: TRBV7-9; CDR3: CASSLGGPLKLFF; DNA: TGTGCCAGCAGCTTAGGGGGTCCTCTCAAACTGTTTTTT
J: TRBJ2-1; D: -; size: many; length: 17; V: TRBV14; CDR3: CASSQDIGFGSYNEQFF; DNA: TGTGCCAGCAGCCAAGATATAGGTTTCGGCTCCTACAATGAGCAGTTCTTC
J: TRBJ1-2; D: TRBD1; size: -; length: 21; V: TRBV5-1; CDR3: CASSLRTIPDRGLGPGRGYTF; DNA: TGCGCCAGCAGCCTACGTACAATCCCAGACAGGGGGCTCGGGCCGGGACGTGGCTACACCTTC
J: TRBJ2-1; D: -; size: -; length: 14; V: TRBV28; CDR3: CASSFGERLREQFF; DNA: TGTGCCAGCAGTTTTGGGGAACGACTTAGGGAGCAGTTCTTC
J: TRBJ1-5; D: -; size: -; length: 14; V: TRBV7-9; CDR3: CASSFGGWNQPQHF; DNA: TGTGCCAGCAGCTTCGGGGGTTGGAATCAGCCCCAGCATTTT
J: TRBJ2-5; D: -; size: -; length: 13; V: TRBV12-3/TRBV12-4; CDR3: CASSHGLIRTQYF; DNA: TGTGCCAGCAGCCATGGACTCATACGGACCCAGTACTTC
J: TRBJ2-7; D: -; size: many; length: 15; V: TRBV4-3; CDR3: CASSPGSLVPYEQYF; DNA: TGCGCCAGCAGCCCCGGATCCCTGGTACCATACGAGCAGTACTTC
J: TRBJ2-1; D: -; size: -; length: 13; V: TRBV6-2/TRBV6-3; CDR3: CASSRTGPDEQFF; DNA: TGTGCCAGCAGCCGTACAGGGCCGGATGAGCAGTTCTTC
J: TRBJ2-3; D: TRBD2; size: -; length: 18; V: TRBV11-2; CDR3: CASSRTSGGTGVADTQYF; DNA: TGTGCCAGCAGCAGGACTAGCGGGGGGACCGGGGTGGCAGATACGCAGTATTTT
J: TRBJ2-5; D: -; size: -; length: 12; V: TRBV5-1; CDR3: CASRRAQETQYF; DNA: TGCGCCAGCAGAAGGGCCCAAGAGACCCAGTACTTC
J: TRBJ2-3; D: TRBD2; size: many; length: 15; V: TRBV3-1; CDR3: CASSQLAGGRDTQYF; DNA: TGTGCCAGCAGCCAACTAGCGGGGGGAAGAGATACGCAGTATTTT
J: TRBJ2-1; D: TRBD2; size: -; length: 18; V: TRBV24-1; CDR3: CATSDSGLAGGSNNEQFF; DNA: TGTGCCACCAGTGATTCGGGACTAGCGGGGGGATCGAACAATGAGCAGTTCTTC
J: TRBJ2-3; D: -; size: many; length: 13; V: TRBV5-1; CDR3: CASNSGDADTQYF; DNA: TGCGCCAGCAACTCAGGGGATGCAGATACGCAGTATTTT
J: TRBJ2-1; D: -; size: -; length: 11; V: TRBV20-1; CDR3: CSASPGNEQFF; DNA: TGCAGTGCTAGTCCCGGGAATGAGCAGTTCTTC
J: TRBJ1-4; D: TRBD1; size: -; length: 15; V: TRBV11-2; CDR3: CASSPGGGGNEKLFF; DNA: TGTGCCAGCAGCCCAGGGGGAGGAGGAAATGAAAAACTGTTTTTT
J: TRBJ2-7; D: TRBD2; size: few; length: 14; V: TRBV6-5; CDR3: CASSSTSGGVEQYF; DNA: TGTGCCAGCAGTTCTACTAGCGGGGGGGTCGAGCAGTACTTC
J: TRBJ1-4; D: TRBD1; size: -; length: 13; V: TRBV5-4; CDR3: CASSAGGIEKLFF; DNA: TGTGCCAGCAGCGCAGGGGGCATTGAAAAACTGTTTTTT
J: TRBJ2-3; D: -; size: few; length: 13; V: TRBV12-3/TRBV12-4; CDR3: CASRRLDTDTQYF; DNA: TGTGCCAGCAGACGACTAGACACAGATACGCAGTATTTT
J: TRBJ2-1; D: TRBD2; size: -; length: 15; V: TRBV7-3; CDR3: CASSLFLAGGNEQFF; DNA: TGTGCCAGCAGCTTATTTTTGGCGGGGGGGAATGAGCAGTTCTTC
J: TRBJ2-5; D: -; size: few; length: 13; V: TRBV24-1; CDR3: CATSDGGRETQYF; DNA: TGTGCCACCAGTGATGGGGGGAGAGAGACCCAGTACTTC
J: TRBJ2-5; D: -; size: -; length: 14; V: TRBV20-1; CDR3: CSAGVPGKGETQYF; DNA: TGCAGTGCTGGGGTTCCGGGGAAGGGGGAGACCCAGTACTTC
J: TRBJ2-3; D: -; size: -; length: 13; V: TRBV7-2; CDR3: CASSLSFADTQYF; DNA: TGTGCCAGCAGCTTATCTTTCGCAGATACGCAGTATTTT
J: TRBJ1-4; D: TRBD1; size: -; length: 14; V: TRBV18; CDR3: CASSSDRADEKLFF; DNA: TGTGCCAGCTCATCGGACAGGGCAGATGAAAAACTGTTTTTT
J: TRBJ2-2; D: -; size: -; length: 16; V: TRBV18; CDR3: CASSHPSTGPFGELFF; DNA: TGTGCCAGCTCTCACCCCTCGACAGGTCCCTTCGGGGAGCTGTTTTTT
J: TRBJ2-7; D: -; size: few; length: 13; V: TRBV29-1; CDR3: CSVARDSREEQYF; DNA: TGCAGCGTCGCCCGGGACTCCCGGGAAGAGCAGTACTTC
J: TRBJ2-1; D: -; size: -; length: 15; V: TRBV20-1; CDR3: CSARDRKLTYNEQFF; DNA: TGCAGTGCTAGAGATCGGAAGCTGACCTACAATGAGCAGTTCTTC
J: TRBJ2-1; D: -; size: -; length: 16; V: TRBV6-5; CDR3: CASSYSTKPSYNEQFF; DNA: TGTGCCAGCAGTTACTCTACCAAACCCAGCTACAATGAGCAGTTCTTC
J: TRBJ2-5; D: -; size: few; length: 16; V: TRBV18; CDR3: CASSPQRRRGKETQYF; DNA: TGTGCCAGCTCGCCCCAGCGGAGAAGGGGGAAAGAGACCCAGTACTTC
J: TRBJ1-1; D: -; size: -; length: 16; V: TRBV5-4; CDR3: CASSTMAGAVNTEAFF; DNA: TGTGCCAGCAGCACCATGGCAGGGGCGGTGAACACTGAAGCTTTCTTT
J: TRBJ2-3; D: -; size: few; length: 14; V: TRBV20-1; CDR3: CSATPVEWADTQYF; DNA: TGCAGTGCCACCCCAGTGGAGTGGGCAGATACGCAGTATTTT
J: TRBJ2-7; D: -; size: -; length: 15; V: TRBV5-1; CDR3: CASSLGTISSYEQYF; DNA: TGCGCCAGCAGCTTGGGGACAATCAGCTCCTACGAGCAGTACTTC
J: TRBJ1-1; D: TRBD1; size: -; length: 14; V: TRBV5-1; CDR3: CASSTRTGNTEAFF; DNA: TGCGCCAGCAGCACGCGGACAGGGAACACTGAAGCTTTCTTT
J: TRBJ1-5; D: -; size: -; length: 14; V: TRBV4-3; CDR3: CASSQDMQTQPQHF; DNA: TGCGCCAGCAGCCAAGATATGCAAACTCAGCCCCAGCATTTT
J: TRBJ1-1; D: -; size: once; length: 14; V: TRBV9; CDR3: CASSVEVRNTEAFF; DNA: TGTGCCAGCAGCGTAGAGGTCAGAAACACTGAAGCTTTCTTT
J: TRBJ2-7; D: -; size: -; length: 16; V: TRBV25-1; CDR3: CASRPPPVGDSYEQYF; DNA: TGTGCCAGCAGACCCCCCCCGGTGGGGGACTCCTACGAGCAGTACTTC
J: TRBJ2-7; D: TRBD1; size: few; length: 16; V: TRBV6-4; CDR3: CASSDLSPDRVYEQYF; DNA: TGTGCCAGCAGTGATCTCTCGCCGGACAGGGTCTACGAGCAGTACTTC
J: TRBJ2-7; D: -; size: many; length: 13; V: TRBV7-8; CDR3: CASSFQGHYEQYF; DNA: TGTGCCAGCAGCTTTCAGGGCCACTACGAGCAGTACTTC
J: TRBJ2-3; D: -; size: -; length: 16; V: TRBV5-1; CDR3: CASSLAPGQPTDTQYF; DNA: TGCGCCAGCAGCTTGGCCCCTGGACAGCCCACAGATACGCAGTATTTT
J: TRBJ1-1; D: -; size: -; length: 14; V: TRBV6-5; CDR3: CASSYSPMNTEAFF; DNA: TGTGCCAGCAGTTACTCTCCCATGAACACTGAAGCTTTCTTT